This T cell receptor beta chain was profiled in a study of T cell responses to AZD1222 COVID-19 vaccine. Study-wide findings and caveats: Baseline testing showed seropositivity in only 6 or 7 AZD1222 recipients.

On this clone: Its antigen is unidentified.

There are 15 residues in the CDR3. V was clipped by 0 bases and J by 5 bases, with 14 bases between them. Germline CDR1 is SGHRS and CDR2 is YFSETQ. Clones were sequenced by immunoSEQ multiplex PCR, and TCRdb holds only the in-frame ones, with some missing. The sample has around 110,000 clones; 90% to 95% are singletons. This TCR came from an adult in good health. The input for sequencing was peripheral blood, taken on day 0 of AZD1222 vaccination. The rearrangement uses TRBV5-1 and TRBJ1-2; D unresolved. CDR3 region: CASSLGPSAPYGYTF. CDR3 sequence (DNA): TGCGCCAGCAGCTTGGGTCCCTCAGCACCTTATGGCTACACCTTC.